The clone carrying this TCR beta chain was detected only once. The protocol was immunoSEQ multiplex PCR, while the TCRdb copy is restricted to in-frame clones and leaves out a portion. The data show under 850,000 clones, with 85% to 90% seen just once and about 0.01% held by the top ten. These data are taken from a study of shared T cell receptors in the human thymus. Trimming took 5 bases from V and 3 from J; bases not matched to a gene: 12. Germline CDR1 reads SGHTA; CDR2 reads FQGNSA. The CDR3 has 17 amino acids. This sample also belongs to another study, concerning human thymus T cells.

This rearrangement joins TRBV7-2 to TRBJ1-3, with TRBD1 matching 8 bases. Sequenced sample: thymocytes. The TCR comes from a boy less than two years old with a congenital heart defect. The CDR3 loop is CASSRTRPTGVGNTIYF. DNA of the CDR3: TGTGCCAGCAGCCGTACCAGACCGACAGGGGTTGGAAACACCATATATTTT. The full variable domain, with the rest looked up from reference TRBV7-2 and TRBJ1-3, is GAGVSQSPSNKVTEKGKDVELRCDPISGHTALYWYRQSLGQGLEFLIYFQGNSAPDKSGLPSDRFSAERTGGSVSTLTIQRTQQEDSAVYLCASSRTRPTGVGNTIYFGEGSWLTVV.